These 28 T cell receptor beta chains were all obtained from the same sample, sequenced in a study of blood T cell repertoires in COVID-19. Clones were sequenced by immunoSEQ multiplex PCR, and TCRdb holds only the in-frame ones, with some missing. Altogether some 20,000 clones are present, almost 85% being singletons, with the ten largest covering 64%. Sequenced sample: peripheral blood. The origin of the receptors is an elderly man with acute or convalescent COVID-19.

This clone was recorded a few times. J is TRBJ2-5 and V is TRBV20-1, with 7 bases that match TRBD1. This CDR3 is 11 amino acids long. Trimming took 6 bases from V and 5 from J; bases not matched to a gene: 3. Germline V gives CDR1 DFQATT, CDR2 SNEGSKA (reference sequence). The CDR3 region is CSADRDETQYF. CDR3 coding DNA: TGCAGTGCCGACAGGGACGAGACCCAGTACTTC.

V usage is TRBV28 and J usage is TRBJ2-7, with 9 bases matching TRBD1. Trimming cost V 7 bases and J 2 bases; bases outside gene matches: 9. Germline V gene sequence: CDR1 MDHEN, CDR2 SYDVKM. The CDR3 is made up of 15 amino acids. The CDR3 loop reads CASTKWGQGTYEQYF. As DNA, the CDR3 is TGTGCCAGCACTAAATGGGGACAGGGTACCTACGAGCAGTACTTC.

J is TRBJ1-2 and V is TRBV3-1 (or the pseudogene TRBV3-2); D uncertain. V lost 1 base to trimming and J lost 13 bases, with 10 bases between them. CDR1 is LGHDT, CDR2 YNNKEL, per germline (reference sequence). This CDR3 comprises 11 residues. The CDR3 bases are TGTGCCAGCAGCCAAGGCTTTGCGCCCACCTTC. Protein: CASSQGFAPTF.

The V gene is TRBV25-1, the J gene TRBJ2-1, with D uncertain. V gave up 4 bases and J gave up 12 bases, with 10 bases separating them. The CDR3 extends over 11 amino acids. CDR1 and CDR2 from the germline V gene are MGHDK and SYGVNS. The chain's CDR3 is CASSVGIGQFF. The CDR3 nucleotides are TGTGCCAGCAGTGTTGGTATCGGGCAGTTCTTC.

The chain links TRBV7-9 to TRBJ2-5; D is unclear. From germline, CDR1 is SEHNR and CDR2 FQNEAQ (reference sequence). Trimming removed 1 base at V and 0 bases at J, with 6 bases between. The CDR3 loop spans 14 amino acids. The CDR3 bases are TGTGCCAGCAGCTTAGGGCGGAACCAAGAGACCCAGTACTTC. Encoded protein: CASSLGRNQETQYF. Full variable domain (remainder filled in from reference TRBV7-9 and TRBJ2-5): DTGVSQNPRHKITKRGQNVTFRCDPISEHNRLYWYRQTLGQGPEFLTYFQNEAQLEKSRLLSDRFSAERPKGSFSTLEIQRTEQGDSAMYLCASSLGRNQETQYFGPGTRLLVL.

This sequence joins TRBV15 and TRBJ2-3; 10 bases map to TRBD2. Per germline, CDR1 LNHNV and CDR2 YYDKDF (reference sequence). This CDR3 has 16 residues. The ends lost 0 bases at V and 5 bases at J; junction bases unmatched: 5. The CDR3 DNA is TGTGCCACCAGCAGAGATCTAGCGGGGGTCGGAGATACGCAGTATTTT. Translating it yields CATSRDLAGVGDTQYF.

The J gene is TRBJ2-3, the V gene TRBV4-1; D is possibly TRBD1 (5 bases). The CDR3 covers 15 residues. Germline V gives CDR1 MGHRA, CDR2 YSYEKL. With 0 bases removed from V and 4 bases from J, the gap between germline ends came to 11 bases. In nucleotides, the CDR3 is TGCGCCAGCAGCCAAGATTGGGCAGGGCCAGATACGCAGTATTTT. Amino acids: CASSQDWAGPDTQYF.

The chain carries TRBV19 and TRBJ1-2; no definite D call. CDR1 is LNHDA, CDR2 SQIVND, per germline (reference sequence). The CDR3 contains 12 residues. The germline V and J ends were trimmed by 5 bases and 1 base, with 5 bases remaining between them. The CDR3 sequence is CASSADNYGYTF. The CDR3 DNA sequence: TGTGCCAGTAGTGCAGATAACTATGGCTACACCTTC.

On this clone itself: The junction shows a germline mismatch at one end, possibly a read error. The V call is TRBV9, the J call TRBJ2-2, with 9 bases that match TRBD2. The germline V gene has CDR1 SGDLS and CDR2 YYNGEE. The CDR3 covers 18 residues. This CDR3 reads CTSSVAGSGGPNAGELFF. DNA of the CDR3: TGTACCAGCAGCGTAGCAGGTAGCGGGGGACCTAACGCCGGGGAGCTGTTTTTT. Using reference TRBV9 and TRBJ2-2 for the parts outside the CDR3, the full variable domain is DSGVTQTPKHLITATGQRVTLRCSPRSGDLSVYWYQQSLDQGLQFLIQYYNGEERAKGNILERFSAQQFPDLHSELNLSSLELGDSALYFCTSSVAGSGGPNAGELFFGEGSRLTVL.

J is TRBJ2-7 and V is TRBV6-1, with 11 bases matching TRBD2. The ends lost 2 bases at V and 4 bases at J; junction bases unmatched: 4. This CDR3 is built from 15 residues. The V gene's germline CDR1 is MNHNS and CDR2 SASEGT. The CDR3 coding sequence is TGTGCCAGCAGTGAAATAACTAGCGGGAGATACGAGCAGTACTTC. Amino acid sequence: CASSEITSGRYEQYF.

The rearrangement links TRBV18 to TRBJ2-1; the match to TRBD1 covers 7 bases. Trimming cost V 3 bases and J 5 bases; bases outside gene matches: 7. There are 15 residues in the CDR3. Germline loops: CDR1 KGHSH, CDR2 LQKENI. The CDR3 DNA is TGTGCCAGCTCACCTTTCCGGGACAGTAACAATGAGCAGTTCTTC. Translated: CASSPFRDSNNEQFF.

V gene TRBV7-9 combines with J gene TRBJ1-2; D possibly corresponds to TRBD1 (6 bases). Germline V gene lookup returns CDR1 SEHNR and CDR2 FQNEAQ (reference sequence). CDR3 size: 15 residues. Trimming took off 5 bases at V and 4 bases at J, with 17 bases between the two ends. This CDR3 reads CASSLDSRASYGYTF. The CDR3 nucleotides read TGTGCCAGCAGCCTGGACAGCCGGGCCTCCTATGGCTACACCTTC.

The CDR3 is CASRVGGQGGSTDTQYF. CDR3 sequence (DNA): TGTGCCAGCCGCGTAGGTGGACAGGGCGGGAGCACAGATACGCAGTATTTT. The genes are TRBV28 and TRBJ2-3, with 8 positions matching TRBD1. V lost 8 bases to trimming and J lost 0 bases; unmatched junction nucleotides: 13. Germline-derived CDR1 and CDR2 are MDHEN and SYDVKM. This CDR3 is 17 amino acids long.

The J gene is TRBJ2-1, the V gene TRBV6-4; D is possibly TRBD1 (5 bases). Germline CDR1 and CDR2: MRHNA and SNTAGT. Trimming removed 3 bases from V and 1 base from J, with 10 bases in between. The CDR3 contains 15 residues. Here the CDR3 reads CASSEGAGSYNEQFF. CDR3 nucleotide sequence: TGTGCCAGCAGTGAAGGGGCAGGATCCTACAATGAGCAGTTCTTC.

The chain has TRBV11-3 and TRBJ2-1; D is perhaps TRBD2 (5 bases). V lost 8 bases to trimming and J lost 10 bases, with 21 bases between them. This CDR3 has 14 residues. Germline loops: CDR1 SGHNT, CDR2 YENEEA. The CDR3 sequence: CASGTRGGPKEQFF. The CDR3 DNA sequence: TGTGCCAGCGGAACTCGGGGTGGGCCGAAGGAGCAGTTCTTC.

The chain joins TRBV11-1 to TRBJ2-7; D perhaps matches TRBD2 (7 bases). The CDR3 runs to 13 residues. Germline V gene lookup returns CDR1 SGHAT and CDR2 FQDESV (reference sequence). The V and J ends lost 6 bases and 5 bases respectively, with 14 bases between them. CDR3 protein: CASRGGEPHEQYF. As DNA, the CDR3 is TGTGCCAGCAGAGGGGGGGAGCCCCACGAGCAGTACTTC.

The CDR3 bases are TGCAGCGTTGGTGGGACAGGGGGTGAGCAGTTCTTC. Translated: CSVGGTGGEQFF. The chain links TRBV29-1 to TRBJ2-1; the match to TRBD1 covers 11 bases. V was pared by 4 bases and J by 9 bases, with 2 bases of the junction left unmatched. This CDR3 contains 12 residues. Per the germline V gene, CDR1 is SQVTM and CDR2 is ANQGSEA.

This rearrangement joins TRBV6-5 to TRBJ2-7, with D possibly being TRBD1 (6 bases). Germline-derived CDR1 and CDR2 are MNHEY and SVGAGI. V dropped 5 bases and J dropped 7 bases, with 18 bases sitting between them. This CDR3 is built from 14 residues. This chain's CDR3 is CASSPWTAPKEQYF. The CDR3 DNA reads as TGTGCCAGCAGTCCTTGGACAGCGCCAAAAGAGCAGTACTTC.

This clone occurred a few times. The chain recombines TRBV5-6 with TRBJ2-7; TRBD1 matches at 7 bases. Losses at the gene ends were 0 bases for V and 9 bases for J; bases not matched to a gene: 9. The CDR3 contains 14 residues. Germline-derived CDR1 and CDR2 are SGHDT and YYEEEE. The CDR3 DNA reads as TGTGCCAGCAGCTTGGCAGGGGGAAGAAAAACGCAGTACTTC. It codes for CASSLAGGRKTQYF.

This chain connects TRBV21-1 to TRBJ1-2; the table gives TRBD1 as D, unverified against the DNA. TRBV21-1 is a pseudogene. The CDR3 sequence is 19 residues long. Here the CDR3 DNA reads TGTGCCAGCAGCCCTTGGTCCACAGGGGGGGACGTGGGGAACTATGGCTACACCTTC. Translating it yields CASSPWSTGGDVGNYGYTF.

J is TRBJ2-1 and V is TRBV7-2; 9 nucleotides agree with TRBD2. J was trimmed by 9 bases and V by 5 bases; bases with no gene match: 14. Germline loops: CDR1 SGHTA, CDR2 FQGNSA. The CDR3 is made up of 16 amino acids. CDR3 amino acids: CASSQDGLARAGEQFF. In DNA form, the CDR3 reads TGTGCCAGCAGCCAAGATGGACTAGCGAGAGCGGGTGAGCAGTTCTTC.

This chain uses TRBV10-1 with TRBJ2-7; 10 bases fit TRBD2. CDR3 length: 19 amino acids. CDR1 and CDR2 from the germline V gene are WNHNN and SYGVQD (reference sequence). V dropped 2 bases and J dropped 4; count of bases not matched to a gene: 17. CDR3 region: CASSEEVAGGPRYNYEQYF. The CDR3, as DNA: TGCGCCAGCAGTGAGGAAGTAGCGGGGGGACCTAGGTATAATTACGAGCAGTACTTC.

This clone was picked up one time. The V and J genes are TRBV30 and TRBJ1-5; unclear D gene. The germline CDR1 and CDR2 sequences are GTSNPN and SVGIG (reference sequence). The CDR3 covers 12 residues. V dropped 2 bases and J dropped 0 bases, with 2 bases sitting between them. CDR3 sequence (DNA): TGTGCCTGGAGTTATAGCAATCAGCCCCAGCATTTT. Its translation: CAWSYSNQPQHF.

The chain couples TRBV6-5 to TRBJ1-1, with 8 nucleotides matching TRBD1. Trimming cost V 7 bases and J 8 bases; bases outside gene matches: 9. This CDR3 region has 13 residues. CDR1 is MNHEY, CDR2 SVGAGI, per germline. CDR3 loop: CASTVRGQVEAFF. DNA for the CDR3: TGTGCCAGCACCGTCCGGGGACAGGTGGAAGCTTTCTTT.

V gene TRBV3-1 (or the pseudogene TRBV3-2) combines with J gene TRBJ1-2; D not certain. Germline values: CDR1 LGHDT, CDR2 YNNKEL (reference sequence). Between the trimmed V and J ends, which lost 1 base and 8 bases, there was a span of 17 bases. There are 15 residues in the CDR3. In DNA, the CDR3 is TGTGCCAGCAGCCAAGGGGTCGAGGGAAGAGGAGGCTACACCTTC. Translating it yields CASSQGVEGRGGYTF.

This clone appeared a single time. The chain couples TRBV6-5 to TRBJ2-4, with 7 nucleotides matching TRBD1. The CDR3 covers 13 residues. Germline lookup yields CDR1 MNHEY and CDR2 SVGAGI. The V segment lost 10 bases and the J segment 3 bases; nucleotides outside the gene matches: 6. The CDR3 DNA reads TGTGCCACCTTGGGACAGAACAAAAACATTCAGTACTTC. It codes for CATLGQNKNIQYF.

The chain is built from TRBV3-1 (or the pseudogene TRBV3-2) and TRBJ1-2; D uncertain. The CDR3 length is 15 residues. CDR1 is LGHDT, CDR2 YNNKEL, per germline (reference sequence). Trimming stripped 2 bases from V and 4 bases from J, with 14 bases between. CDR3 loop: CASSQQPGILYGYTF. CDR3 DNA sequence: TGTGCCAGCAGCCAACAGCCCGGGATTCTCTATGGCTACACCTTC.

The chain is built from TRBV28 and TRBJ2-3, with a tentative D call TRBD2 (5 bases). V lost 6 bases, J lost 2 bases, and 9 bases lay in between. Germline CDR1 and CDR2: MDHEN and SYDVKM. The CDR3 is made up of 13 amino acids. The CDR3 reads CASRVEATDTQYF. The CDR3 DNA follows: TGTGCCAGCAGGGTGGAGGCCACAGATACGCAGTATTTT.